One TCR beta chain is described in this entry. Its antigen is not identified. Before the COVID-19 pandemic, during about 2011-2019, CD4+ T cells were taken from unexposed donors. CD4+ T cells were isolated from the cells after 10 days of culture. Cultures received half-medium IL-2 refreshes on days 3 and 7. This specimen comes from a study of CD4 T cells in relation to SARS-CoV-2 and coronaviruses. The table came from immunoSEQ multiplex PCR; TCRdb's copy has only in-frame clones and leaves some out. This table has just under 30,000 clones, 76% appearing once. Germline V gene lookup returns CDR1 SGHTA and CDR2 FQGNSA. The CDR3 covers 17 residues. Trimming cost V 1 base and J 1 base; bases outside gene matches: 5.

The rearrangement joins TRBV7-2 to TRBJ2-4; 9 bases match TRBD2. This clonotype was obtained from a human donor in good health. What was sequenced was CD4+ T cells from PBMCs, cultured in vitro. In DNA, the CDR3 is TGTGCCAGCAGCTTAGGGGCGGGGGGGCCGGCCAAAAACATTCAGTACTTC. It encodes CASSLGAGGPAKNIQYF. The whole variable domain, remainder taken from reference TRBV7-2 and TRBJ2-4, is GAGVSQSPSNKVTEKGKDVELRCDPISGHTALYWYRQSLGQGLEFLIYFQGNSAPDKSGLPSDRFSAERTGGSVSTLTIQRTQQEDSAVYLCASSLGAGGPAKNIQYFGAGTRLSVL.